This T cell receptor (beta chain) was captured by sequencing in a study of blood T cell repertoires in COVID-19. Background on the study: Sample material is recorded as cDNA or gDNA derived from T cells, B-cell-depleted T cells, or PBMCs.

TCRdb's table, derived via immunoSEQ multiplex PCR, lists solely in-frame clones and lacks some. The profile shows about 400,000 clones, approximately 90% of them singletons. The sequenced sample consisted of PBMCs or T cells enriched from blood (not recorded which). This TCR was recovered from a woman between 18 and 29 years old with acute COVID-19.

As DNA, the CDR3 is TGCAGCGTTGAAGTAATGGAGACCCAGTACTTC. It specifies CSVEVMETQYF. V usage is TRBV29-1 and J usage is TRBJ2-5, with D unresolved. CDR1 SQVTM and CDR2 ANQGSEA come from the germline V gene. The CDR3 has 11 residues. V lost 1 base, J lost 5 bases, and 5 bases lay in between. Supplemented by reference TRBV29-1 and TRBJ2-5, the full variable domain reads SAVISQKPSRDICQRGTSLTIQCQVDSQVTMMFWYRQQPGQSLTLIATANQGSEATYESGFVIDKFPISRPNLTFSTLTVSNMSPEDSSIYLCSVEVMETQYFGPGTRLLVL.